A selection of T cell receptor beta chains follows, all from one sample in a study of cytomegalovirus exposure and HLA in healthy donors. Sequenced by immunoSEQ multiplex PCR; TCRdb stores in-frame clones only, minus some. The sample records 100,000 to 150,000 clones, 65% to 80% being singletons. Sequenced sample: PBMCs. These receptors all stem from a woman between 55 and 75 years old in good health and CMV-seropositive. Both conserved end residues are part of each CDR3. D genes are given only for firm matches. Size is stated for part of the rows, as once, few or many counts, or as a class when the clone is expanded.

J: TRBJ2-5
V: TRBV6-1
size: .
D: TRBD2
CDR3: CASSERAGGSRQETQYF
DNA: TGTGCCAGCAGTGAAAGGGCGGGGGGTTCCCGGCAAGAGACCCAGTACTTC

J: TRBJ1-5
V: TRBV30
size: .
D: .
CDR3: CAWSVTENQPQHF
DNA: TGTGCCTGGAGTGTAACCGAGAATCAACCCCAGCATTTT

J: TRBJ2-7
V: TRBV6-6
size: .
D: .
CDR3: CASSYEQAQQQYF
DNA: TGTGCCAGCAGTTACGAACAGGCCCAGCAGCAGTACTTC

J: TRBJ2-5
V: TRBV30
size: few
D: .
CDR3: CAWSRVRETQYF
DNA: TGTGCCTGGAGTAGAGTCCGGGAGACCCAGTACTTC

J: TRBJ2-3
V: TRBV7-2
size: .
D: TRBD1
CDR3: CASSLDRADTQYF
DNA: TGTGCCAGCAGCTTGGACAGGGCTGATACGCAGTATTTT

J: TRBJ2-3
V: TRBV6-1
size: .
D: TRBD1
CDR3: CASSPRQGSTDTQYF
DNA: TGTGCCAGCAGTCCACGACAGGGTAGCACAGATACGCAGTATTTT

J: TRBJ2-3
V: TRBV5-1
size: .
D: TRBD2
CDR3: CASSYGLAVQDTQYF
DNA: TGCGCCAGCAGCTACGGACTAGCGGTACAAGATACGCAGTATTTT

J: TRBJ2-3
V: TRBV5-1
size: .
D: TRBD2
CDR3: CASSLEPSPGLATDTQYF
DNA: TGCGCCAGCAGCTTGGAGCCGTCTCCGGGACTAGCTACAGATACGCAGTATTTT

J: TRBJ1-1
V: TRBV7-9
size: .
D: .
CDR3: CASNGYMNTEAFF
DNA: TGTGCCAGCAACGGGTACATGAACACTGAAGCTTTCTTT

J: TRBJ2-5
V: TRBV5-1
size: once
D: .
CDR3: CASSLGQDVTQYF
DNA: TGCGCCAGCAGCTTGGGACAGGACGTGACCCAGTACTTC

J: TRBJ1-5
V: TRBV7-9
size: .
D: .
CDR3: CSSSLGPRGRNQPQHF
DNA: TGTTCCAGCAGCTTAGGCCCGCGGGGACGCAATCAGCCCCAGCATTTT

J: TRBJ1-4
V: TRBV4-2
size: .
D: TRBD1
CDR3: CASSQGGQGATNEKLFF
DNA: TGTGCCAGCAGCCAAGGGGGACAGGGGGCAACTAATGAAAAACTGTTTTTT

J: TRBJ2-5
V: TRBV27
size: .
D: TRBD1
CDR3: CASSGRDRVRETQYF
DNA: TGTGCCAGCAGTGGCCGGGACAGGGTAAGGGAGACCCAGTACTTC

J: TRBJ2-2
V: TRBV7-3
size: .
D: .
CDR3: CASSFVSGELFF
DNA: TGTGCCAGCAGCTTTGTCAGCGGGGAGCTGTTTTTT

J: TRBJ2-7
V: TRBV7-2
size: .
D: TRBD2
CDR3: CASSTREGKSYEQYF
DNA: TGTGCCAGCAGCACCAGGGAGGGTAAATCCTACGAGCAGTACTTC

J: TRBJ2-6
V: TRBV27
size: .
D: .
CDR3: CASSFFVSGANVLTF
DNA: TGTGCCAGCAGTTTCTTTGTTTCTGGGGCCAACGTCCTGACTTTC

J: TRBJ2-1
V: TRBV7-2
size: .
D: TRBD2
CDR3: CASSEGGLADYNEQFF
DNA: TGTGCCAGCAGTGAGGGTGGGCTAGCGGACTACAATGAGCAGTTCTTC

J: TRBJ2-1
V: TRBV9
size: .
D: TRBD2
CDR3: CASSVVGGRNYNEQFF
DNA: TGTGCCAGCAGCGTAGTCGGCGGGAGGAACTACAATGAGCAGTTCTTC

J: TRBJ2-2
V: TRBV2
size: .
D: TRBD1
CDR3: CASSLGTANTGELFF
DNA: TGTGCCAGCAGCCTCGGGACAGCGAACACCGGGGAGCTGTTTTTT

J: TRBJ2-5
V: TRBV7-2
size: .
D: TRBD1
CDR3: CASSSLRTGLQETQYF
DNA: TGTGCCAGCAGCTCACTGCGGACAGGGCTACAAGAGACCCAGTACTTC

J: TRBJ1-2
V: TRBV7-2
size: .
D: TRBD1
CDR3: CASSLVGTGVYLMGYTF
DNA: TGTGCCAGCAGCTTAGTTGGGACAGGGGTTTACCTTATGGGCTACACCTTC

J: TRBJ2-3
V: TRBV10-3
size: .
D: .
CDR3: CAISGGNSDTQYF
DNA: TGTGCCATCTCAGGGGGGAACTCAGATACGCAGTATTTT

J: TRBJ2-3
V: TRBV6-1
size: .
D: .
CDR3: CASSAGRGNTDTQYF
DNA: TGTGCCAGCAGTGCGGGCAGGGGCAACACAGATACGCAGTATTTT

J: TRBJ2-7
V: TRBV6-5
size: .
D: .
CDR3: CASSLGGTYEQYF
DNA: TGTGCCAGCAGCTTAGGGGGTACCTACGAGCAGTACTTC

J: TRBJ2-7
V: TRBV5-1
size: .
D: .
CDR3: CASSRTHDRFWWEQYF
DNA: TGCGCCAGCAGCCGTACACACGACAGGTTCTGGTGGGAGCAGTACTTC

J: TRBJ1-1
V: TRBV13
size: .
D: .
CDR3: CASSLGQDTYTEAFF
DNA: TGTGCCAGCAGCTTAGGTCAGGACACTTACACTGAAGCTTTCTTT

J: TRBJ2-5
V: TRBV5-8
size: .
D: TRBD1
CDR3: CASGEGTVLQETQYF
DNA: TGTGCCAGCGGCGAGGGGACAGTACTCCAAGAGACCCAGTACTTC

J: TRBJ2-7
V: TRBV13
size: .
D: TRBD1
CDR3: CASSATDREAYEQYF
DNA: TGTGCCAGCAGCGCTACGGACAGGGAGGCGTACGAGCAGTACTTC

J: TRBJ2-3
V: TRBV28
size: few
D: TRBD2
CDR3: CASSAPAGGTDTQYF
DNA: TGTGCCAGCAGTGCCCCAGCGGGAGGGACAGATACGCAGTATTTT

J: TRBJ1-5
V: TRBV7-8
size: few
D: .
CDR3: CASSLVGGSVNQPQHF
DNA: TGTGCCAGCAGCTTAGTAGGAGGGAGCGTCAATCAGCCCCAGCATTTT

J: TRBJ1-2
V: TRBV29-1
size: .
D: TRBD1
CDR3: CSAGGQGSLNYGYTF
DNA: TGCAGCGCTGGTGGACAGGGGTCCCTTAACTATGGCTACACCTTC